One and the same sample provided the 16 T cell receptor beta chains below, sequenced in a study of spatial heterogeneity in lung cancer. TCRdb recomputed calls from the 5' RACE reads with MiXCR, one row per CDR3 protein. The data show just under 95,000 distinct CDR3 sequences, approximately 12% seen once. Time point: sample taken at primary tumor resection. The material was PBMCs, obtained at surgery. These receptors all stem from a male donor with early-stage non-small cell lung cancer.

This clonotype appeared a few times. The gene calls are TRBV9 and TRBJ1-3; D uncertain. CDR3 length: 16 residues. V lost 6 bases to trimming and J lost 0 bases, with 16 bases between them. Per the germline V gene, CDR1 is SGDLS and CDR2 is YYNGEE. CDR3 sequence: CASNPTGGSSGNTIYF. CDR3 DNA sequence: TGTGCCAGCAACCCAACGGGCGGAAGCTCTGGAAACACCATATATTTT. Full variable domain (remainder filled in from reference TRBV9 and TRBJ1-3): DSGVTQTPKHLITATGQRVTLRCSPRSGDLSVYWYQQSLDQGLQFLIQYYNGEERAKGNILERFSAQQFPDLHSELNLSSLELGDSALYFCASNPTGGSSGNTIYFGEGSWLTVV.

This clonotype was counted many times. The V and J genes are TRBV2 and TRBJ2-3; tentative D call: TRBD2 (6 bases). Germline V CDR1 and CDR2: SNHLY, FYNNEI. The germline V and J ends were trimmed by 7 bases and 2 bases, with 19 bases remaining between them. The CDR3 totals 16 residues. In DNA, the CDR3 is TGTGCCAGCACTCCCGGACTAAGCGCCTACACAGATACGCAGTATTTT. Its translation is CASTPGLSAYTDTQYF.

This clonotype appeared many times. V and J are TRBV7-9 and TRBJ2-7, with D unclear. CDR3 length: 12 amino acids. V was clipped by 5 bases and J by 2 bases, with 7 bases between them. Germline CDR1 and CDR2: SEHNR and FQNEAQ (reference sequence). Here the CDR3 DNA reads TGTGCCAGCAGCCCTCTAGCCTACGAGCAGTACTTC. Residues: CASSPLAYEQYF. The whole variable domain, remainder taken from reference TRBV7-9 and TRBJ2-7, is DTGVSQNPRHKITKRGQNVTFRCDPISEHNRLYWYRQTLGQGPEFLTYFQNEAQLEKSRLLSDRFSAERPKGSFSTLEIQRTEQGDSAMYLCASSPLAYEQYFGPGTRLTVT.

Ten or more counts support this clonotype. The gene calls are TRBV27 and TRBJ2-1; a weak D match, TRBD1 (7 bases). Germline V gives CDR1 MNHEY, CDR2 SMNVEV (reference sequence). This CDR3 is 15 amino acids long. Trimming took 5 bases from V and 7 from J, leaving 18 bases between them. The CDR3 DNA is TGTGCCAGCAGTCCGGACAGGCCTGCGGGGAATGAGCAGTTCTTC. Translated, it gives CASSPDRPAGNEQFF.

This clonotype turned up a few times. The chain combines TRBV24-1 with TRBJ2-6, with a weak D call TRBD2 (7 bases). The V gene lost 3 bases and the J gene lost 0 bases, with 17 bases spanning the gap. This CDR3 spans 19 amino acids. Germline V lookup: CDR1 KGHDR, CDR2 SFDVKD. The CDR3 loop is CATSDGGGRDLSGANVLTF. In DNA form, the CDR3 reads TGTGCCACCAGTGATGGGGGGGGCAGGGACCTCTCTGGGGCCAACGTCCTGACTTTC.

The chain carries TRBV4-1 and TRBJ1-2; D call uncertain. Trimming took 1 base from V and 7 from J, leaving 16 bases between them. The CDR3 runs 15 residues. Germline assignment: CDR1 MGHRA and CDR2 YSYEKL. The CDR3 loop reads CASSQGSSPILGYTF. CDR3 nucleotides: TGCGCCAGCAGCCAAGGTTCTTCCCCGATACTTGGCTACACCTTC.

This chain joins TRBV7-9 and TRBJ2-7; either TRBD1 or TRBD2 may fit D (5 bases each). The CDR3 consists of 15 residues. V lost 5 bases and J lost 5, with 19 bases in between. Germline values: CDR1 SEHNR, CDR2 FQNEAQ (reference sequence). The DNA of the CDR3 is TGTGCCAGCAGCCCGCCTCCGGGACGCCTAGACGAGCAGTACTTC. It is translated as CASSPPPGRLDEQYF.

J is TRBJ2-7 and V is TRBV6-2 or TRBV6-3, with D possibly being TRBD1 (5 bases). The CDR3 totals 14 residues. Germline CDR1 MNHEY, CDR2 SVGEGT. V was trimmed by 4 bases and J by 3 bases, leaving 13 bases between them. In DNA, the CDR3 is TGTGCCAGCAGTTTGGGGCCCTATATCTACGAGCAGTACTTC. Translated, it gives CASSLGPYIYEQYF.

V usage is TRBV28 and J usage is TRBJ1-6, with D maybe TRBD1 (5 bases). Trimming removed 2 bases at V and 8 bases at J, with 7 bases between. The CDR3 is 13 amino acids. The germline V gene encodes CDR1 MDHEN and CDR2 SYDVKM. Here the CDR3 reads CASSLQGYSPLHF. CDR3 in DNA: TGTGCCAGCAGTTTACAGGGTTATTCACCCCTCCACTTT. The whole variable domain, filled in from reference TRBV28 and TRBJ1-6, reads DVKVTQSSRYLVKRTGEKVFLECVQDMDHENMFWYRQDPGLGLRLIYFSYDVKMKEKGDIPEGYSVSREKKERFSLILESASTNQTSMYLCASSLQGYSPLHFGNGTRLTVT.

In this sample, this clonotype turned up a few times. The chain is built from TRBV7-2 and TRBJ2-2; 10 nucleotides line up with TRBD2. CDR1 and CDR2 from the germline V gene are SGHTA and FQGNSA. V was pared by 3 bases and J by 0 bases, with 4 bases of the junction left unmatched. This CDR3 has 17 amino acids. This CDR3 reads CASSFNLAGANTGELFF. DNA for the CDR3: TGTGCCAGCAGCTTCAATCTAGCGGGGGCGAACACCGGGGAGCTGTTTTTT.

This sequence joins TRBV12-3 or TRBV12-4 and TRBJ1-1; perhaps TRBD1 as D (5 bases). This CDR3 region has 13 residues. V was trimmed by 8 bases and J by 10 bases, leaving 20 bases between them. The CDR3 DNA reads TGTGCCAGCGACCCTATCCGGGGGGGGATAGCTTTCTTT. This sequence encodes CASDPIRGGIAFF.

This clonotype was recorded a few times. The CDR3 region has the DNA TGTGCCAGCAGCCACCAGTCATCGGGAACGGCCAAAAACATTCAGTACTTC. Translating it yields CASSHQSSGTAKNIQYF. J is TRBJ2-4 and V is TRBV4-2; D is perhaps TRBD2 (5 bases). Trimming pared 3 bases from V and 1 base from J, leaving 16 bases between. This CDR3 region has 17 residues. Germline V CDR1 and CDR2: LGHNA, YNFKEQ.

The genes are TRBV18 and TRBJ2-7; 12 positions match TRBD1. This CDR3 contains 16 residues. Germline values: CDR1 KGHSH, CDR2 LQKENI. Unmatched junction bases numbered 8, after V lost 3 bases and J lost 5 bases. In nucleotides, the CDR3 is TGTGCCAGCTCACCTTCCCCGGGACAGGGGGCCAACGAGCAGTACTTC. Amino acids: CASSPSPGQGANEQYF.

In its sample, this clonotype was seen a few times. The chain uses TRBV5-1 and TRBJ1-6; a weak D match, TRBD1 (5 bases). The CDR3 length is 14 residues. Trimming left V 1 base short and J 10 bases short, with 12 bases between. Germline V CDR1 and CDR2: SGHRS, YFSETQ. The CDR3 protein is CASSLKGADSPLHF. Written as DNA, the CDR3 is TGCGCCAGCAGCTTGAAAGGGGCGGACTCACCCCTCCACTTT.

This clonotype appeared many times. This chain links TRBV6-2 or TRBV6-3 with TRBJ2-2, with D hard to call. The CDR3 extends over 17 amino acids. CDR1 and CDR2 from the germline V gene are MNHEY and SVGEGT. Trimming stripped 0 bases from V and 0 bases from J, with 11 bases between. CDR3 in amino acids: CASSYSRDMPNTGELFF. CDR3 nucleotides: TGTGCCAGCAGTTACTCGAGAGACATGCCGAACACCGGGGAGCTGTTTTTT.

The V and J genes are TRBV7-2 and TRBJ2-3; possibly TRBD1 or TRBD2 for D (5 bases each). The CDR3 is 15 amino acids. The germline gives CDR1 SGHTA, CDR2 FQGNSA. Trimming took 5 bases from V and 4 from J, leaving 16 bases between them. Here the CDR3 DNA reads TGTGCCAGCAGCCCAACGGGGCTACTCGCAGATACGCAGTATTTT. Encoded protein: CASSPTGLLADTQYF.